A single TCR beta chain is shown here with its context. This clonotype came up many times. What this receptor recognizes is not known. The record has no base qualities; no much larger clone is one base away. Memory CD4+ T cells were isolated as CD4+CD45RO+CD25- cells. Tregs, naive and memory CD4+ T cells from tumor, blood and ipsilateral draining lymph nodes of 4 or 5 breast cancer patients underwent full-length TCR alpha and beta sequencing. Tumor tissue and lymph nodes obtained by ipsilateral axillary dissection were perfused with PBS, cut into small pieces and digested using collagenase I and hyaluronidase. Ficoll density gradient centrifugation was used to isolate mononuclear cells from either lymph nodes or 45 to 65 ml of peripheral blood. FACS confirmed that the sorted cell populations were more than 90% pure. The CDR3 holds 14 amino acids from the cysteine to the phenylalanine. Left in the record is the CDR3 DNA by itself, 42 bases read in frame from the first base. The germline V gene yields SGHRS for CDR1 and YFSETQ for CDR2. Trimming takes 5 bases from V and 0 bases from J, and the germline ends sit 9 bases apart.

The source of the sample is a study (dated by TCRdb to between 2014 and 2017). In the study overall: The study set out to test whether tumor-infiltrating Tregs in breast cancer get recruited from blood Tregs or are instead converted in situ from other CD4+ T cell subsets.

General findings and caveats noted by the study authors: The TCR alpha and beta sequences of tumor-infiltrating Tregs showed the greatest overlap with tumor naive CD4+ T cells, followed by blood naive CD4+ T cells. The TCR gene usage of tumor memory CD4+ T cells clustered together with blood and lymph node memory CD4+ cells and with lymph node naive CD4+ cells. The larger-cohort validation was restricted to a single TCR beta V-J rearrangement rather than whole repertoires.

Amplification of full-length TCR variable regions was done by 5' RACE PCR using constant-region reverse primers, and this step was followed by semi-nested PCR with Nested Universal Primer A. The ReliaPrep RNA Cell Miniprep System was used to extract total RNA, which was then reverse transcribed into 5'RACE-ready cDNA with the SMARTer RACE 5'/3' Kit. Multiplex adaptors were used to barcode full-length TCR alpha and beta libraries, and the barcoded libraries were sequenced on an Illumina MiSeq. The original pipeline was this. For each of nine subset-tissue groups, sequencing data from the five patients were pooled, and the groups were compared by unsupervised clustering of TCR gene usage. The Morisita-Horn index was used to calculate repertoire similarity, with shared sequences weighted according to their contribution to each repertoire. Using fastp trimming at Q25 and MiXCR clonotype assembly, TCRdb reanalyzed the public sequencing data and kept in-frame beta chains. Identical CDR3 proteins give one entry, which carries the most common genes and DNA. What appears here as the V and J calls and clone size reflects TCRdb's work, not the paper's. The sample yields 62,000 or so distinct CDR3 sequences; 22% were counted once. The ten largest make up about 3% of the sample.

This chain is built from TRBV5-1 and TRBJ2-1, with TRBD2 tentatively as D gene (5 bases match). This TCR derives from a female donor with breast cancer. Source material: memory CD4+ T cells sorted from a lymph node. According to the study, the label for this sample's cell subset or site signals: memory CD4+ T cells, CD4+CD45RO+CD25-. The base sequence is TGCGCCAGCAGTCCGGGGAGCTCCTACAATGAGCAGTTCTTC. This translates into CASSPGSSYNEQFF.